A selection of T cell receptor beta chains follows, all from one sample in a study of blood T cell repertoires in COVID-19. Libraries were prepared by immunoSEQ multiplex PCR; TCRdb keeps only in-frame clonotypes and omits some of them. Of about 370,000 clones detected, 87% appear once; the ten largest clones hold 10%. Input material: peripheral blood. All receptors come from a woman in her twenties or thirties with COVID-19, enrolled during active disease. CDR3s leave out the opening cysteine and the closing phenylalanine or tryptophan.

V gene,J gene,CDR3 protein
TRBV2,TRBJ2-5,ASRALRGETQY
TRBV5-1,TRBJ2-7,ASSLTGAYEQY
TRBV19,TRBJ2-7,ASTPGQGYEQY
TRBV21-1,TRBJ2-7,ASSKAGQGPYEQY
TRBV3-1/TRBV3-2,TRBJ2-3,ASSQLAGSTDTQY
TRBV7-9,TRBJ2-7,ASSLSSGRGYEQY
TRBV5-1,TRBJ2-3,ASSLGGHTDTQY
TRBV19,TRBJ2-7,ASSIRFDRGTEQY
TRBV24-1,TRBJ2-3,ATSDHVRTGVTDTQY
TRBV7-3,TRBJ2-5,ASSLTARDETQY
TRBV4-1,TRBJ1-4,ASSQVLGAGEEKLF
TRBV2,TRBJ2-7,ASSEAVGQGYEQY
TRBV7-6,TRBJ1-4,ASSLATGGMGEKLF
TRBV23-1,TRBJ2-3,ASSQSGKGDTQY
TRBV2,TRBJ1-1,ASSPQAAVMNTEAF
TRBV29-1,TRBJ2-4,SVVPGPGYIQY
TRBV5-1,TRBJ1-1,ASSSWTGGLNTEAF
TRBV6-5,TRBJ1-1,ASRPDGPRGEAF
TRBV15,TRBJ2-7,ATSRDREGGYEQY
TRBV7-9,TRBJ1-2,ASSFHRGPGGYT
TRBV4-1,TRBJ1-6,ASSQDSDSPLH
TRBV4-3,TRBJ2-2,ASSQRRTLSSGELF
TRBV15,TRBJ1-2,ATSRDRSLLDYGYT
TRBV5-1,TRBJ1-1,ASSAGQGLNTEAF
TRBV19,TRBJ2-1,ASSIVGAGVSYNEQF
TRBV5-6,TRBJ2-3,ASSLGGGEWTDTQY
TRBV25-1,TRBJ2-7,ASSARDRGLAGGGEQY
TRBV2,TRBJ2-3,ASTGMRTDTQY
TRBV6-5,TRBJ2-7,ASSYAGQVSDEQY
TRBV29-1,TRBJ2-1,SVVPGPTSYNEQF
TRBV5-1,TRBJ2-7,ASSLAQGSGSGEQY
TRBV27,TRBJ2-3,ASSFGGSLADTQY
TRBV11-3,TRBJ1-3,ASSLGPAAGNTIY
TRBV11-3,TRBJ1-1,ASSPSGTGGESLNTEAF
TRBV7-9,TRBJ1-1,ASSLNRGSYTEAF
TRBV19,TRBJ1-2,ASSRYGYT
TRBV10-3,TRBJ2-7,AISELRISSYEQY
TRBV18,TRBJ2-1,ASSIGANEQF
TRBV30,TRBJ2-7,AWSATGWDGEQY
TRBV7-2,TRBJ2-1,ASSLLGSVRGYEQF
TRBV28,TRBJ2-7,ASRTTYEQY
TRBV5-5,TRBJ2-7,ASSFGQGRLVPEQY
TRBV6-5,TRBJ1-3,ASRRTSGNTIY
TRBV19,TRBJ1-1,ASSTYSISNTEAF
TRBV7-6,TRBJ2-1,ASGRDRGGDEQF
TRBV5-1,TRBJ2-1,ASSWAPSGSSGNEQF
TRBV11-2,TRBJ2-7,ASSSEELSSLLRYEQY
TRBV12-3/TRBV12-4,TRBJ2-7,ASSDRAAGEQY
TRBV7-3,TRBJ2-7,ASSRSSGSEQY
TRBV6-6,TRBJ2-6,ASSPGNSGANVLT
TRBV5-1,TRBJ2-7,ASSPGTGLVEQY
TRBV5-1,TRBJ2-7,ASSLEASSYEQY
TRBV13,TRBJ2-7,ASSFPGHFYEQY
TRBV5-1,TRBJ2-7,ASSSTTGGLSYEQY
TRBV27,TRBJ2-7,ASSLSFDWSIYEQY
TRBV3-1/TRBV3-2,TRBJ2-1,ASSLQRLAGWDEQF
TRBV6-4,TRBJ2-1,ASSDSDTSARF
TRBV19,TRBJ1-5,ASSTLWTADQPQH
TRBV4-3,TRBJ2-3,ASSPRARGDADTQY